This TCR beta chain originates from a study of cytomegalovirus exposure and HLA in healthy donors. General study points: In a later analysis, most CMV-associated TCR beta chains appeared HLA-restricted. The authors excluded some V segments, including TRBV6-2 and TRBV6-3, as indistinguishable. Association with HLA alleles at 0.05 false discovery rate was found for approximately 18,000 TCR beta sequences in a later analysis. Listed as cytomegalovirus-associated were 150 to 200 TCR beta chains.

To note about this clone: Its specificity is not known.

Trimming cost V 2 bases and J 4 bases; bases outside gene matches: 4. The V gene's germline CDR1 is SGHNT and CDR2 YYREEE (reference sequence). This CDR3 spans 15 amino acids. PCR used 60 Vbeta primers and 13 Jbeta primers. Here immunoSEQ multiplex PCR was the method, and the copy in TCRdb shows in-frame clones only, minus some. This repertoire shows some 140,000 clones, around three quarters found once; its top ten account for about 4.3%. Sequences were obtained from PBMCs. The sequence was collected from a man in his thirties or forties in good health. The chain employs TRBV5-4 and TRBJ2-1; 9 bases line up with TRBD2. The CDR3 protein is CASSFEREEYNEQFF. DNA of the CDR3: TGTGCCAGCAGCTTCGAGCGGGAGGAGTACAATGAGCAGTTCTTC.